This T cell receptor (beta chain) was captured by sequencing in a study of OX40 agonist ivuxolimab in advanced cancers. Trimming took 5 bases from V and 1 from J, leaving 15 bases between them. The CDR3 totals 15 residues. The germline V gene has CDR1 SGDLS and CDR2 YYNGEE. Assay used: immunoSEQ multiplex PCR; TCRdb lists only in-frame clones, some missing. The sample shows some 45,000 clones, roughly 86% of them seen only once. Study findings and constraints: Normalized T-cell clonal expansion was also low in some nonresponders. Doses of 0.1 to 3.0 mg/kg were accompanied by clonal expansion of CD4+ and CD8+ blood T cells by week 6. The work left the antigen specificity of expanded peripheral T cells undetermined.

Concerning this clone: Its antigen is unidentified.

The rearrangement joins TRBV9 to TRBJ1-2; tentative D call: TRBD1 (5 bases). This TCR was sampled from an adult with an advanced solid tumor such as melanoma, head and neck, liver or kidney cancer. The material was CD4+ or CD8+ T cells sorted from blood, obtained in a trial of the OX40 agonist ivuxolimab. CDR3 nucleotide sequence: TGTGCCAGCAGTAGTGATAGGGGACTTAACTATGGCTACACCTTC. Translation gives CASSSDRGLNYGYTF.